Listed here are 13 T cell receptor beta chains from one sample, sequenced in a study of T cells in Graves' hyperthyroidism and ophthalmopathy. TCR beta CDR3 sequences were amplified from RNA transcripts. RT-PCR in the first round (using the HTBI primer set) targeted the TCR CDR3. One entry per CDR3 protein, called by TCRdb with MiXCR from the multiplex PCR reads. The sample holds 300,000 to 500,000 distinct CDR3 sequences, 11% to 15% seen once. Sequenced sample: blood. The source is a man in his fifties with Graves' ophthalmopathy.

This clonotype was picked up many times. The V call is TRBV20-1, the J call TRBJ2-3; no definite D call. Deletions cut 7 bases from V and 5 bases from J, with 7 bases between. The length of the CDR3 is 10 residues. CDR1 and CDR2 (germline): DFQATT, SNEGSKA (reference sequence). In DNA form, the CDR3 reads TGCAGTGTTGGGGAAGATACGCAGTATTTT. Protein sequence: CSVGEDTQYF.

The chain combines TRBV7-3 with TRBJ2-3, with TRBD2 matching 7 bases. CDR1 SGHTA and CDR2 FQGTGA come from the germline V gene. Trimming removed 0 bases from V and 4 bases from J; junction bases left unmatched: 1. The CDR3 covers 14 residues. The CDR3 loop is CASSLTGLPDTQYF. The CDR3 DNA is TGTGCCAGCAGCTTAACGGGACTACCAGATACGCAGTATTTT.

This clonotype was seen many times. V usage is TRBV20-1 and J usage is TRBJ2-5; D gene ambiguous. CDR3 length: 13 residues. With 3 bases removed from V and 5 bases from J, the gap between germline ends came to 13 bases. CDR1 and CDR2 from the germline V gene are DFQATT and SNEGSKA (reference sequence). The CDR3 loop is CSASISVGETQYF. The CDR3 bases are TGCAGTGCTAGTATTAGTGTCGGGGAGACCCAGTACTTC.

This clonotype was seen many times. The CDR3 DNA reads as TGCGCCAGCAGCTTGGTAGTAGGGGTCTCTGGGGCTGAAGCTTTCTTT. Its protein is CASSLVVGVSGAEAFF. This chain uses TRBV5-1 with TRBJ1-1; tentatively, D is TRBD1 (5 bases). Germline V gene data show CDR1 as SGHRS and CDR2 as YFSETQ. The CDR3 is made up of 16 amino acids. V lost 0 bases and J 6 bases, leaving 18 bases between the germline ends.

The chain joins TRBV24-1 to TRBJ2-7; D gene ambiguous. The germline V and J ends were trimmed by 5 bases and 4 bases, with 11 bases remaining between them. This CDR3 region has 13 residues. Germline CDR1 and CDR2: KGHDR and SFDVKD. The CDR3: CATSAAAGYEQYF. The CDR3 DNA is TGTGCCACCAGTGCGGCAGCCGGATACGAGCAGTACTTC.

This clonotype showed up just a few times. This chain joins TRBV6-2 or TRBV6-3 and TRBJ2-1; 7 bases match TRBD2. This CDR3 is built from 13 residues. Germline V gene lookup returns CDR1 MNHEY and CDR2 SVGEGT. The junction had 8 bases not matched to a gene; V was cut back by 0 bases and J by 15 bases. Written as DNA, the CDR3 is TGTGCCAGCAGTTACTCAACGGGAGGTATGGGGTTCTTC. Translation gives CASSYSTGGMGFF.

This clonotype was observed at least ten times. As DNA, the CDR3 is TGTGCCAGCTCACCACCCGGACAGGGTAGTAATGAGCAGTTCTTC. This encodes CASSPPGQGSNEQFF. The chain couples TRBV18 to TRBJ2-1, with 8 bases fitting TRBD1. This CDR3 spans 15 amino acids. The germline CDR1 and CDR2 sequences are KGHSH and LQKENI. Losses at the gene ends were 0 bases for V and 7 bases for J; bases not matched to a gene: 5.

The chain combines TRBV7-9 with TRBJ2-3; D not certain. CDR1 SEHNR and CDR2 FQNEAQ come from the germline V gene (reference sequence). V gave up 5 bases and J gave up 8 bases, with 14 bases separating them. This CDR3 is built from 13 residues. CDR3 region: CASSTNLLGTQYF. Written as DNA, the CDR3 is TGTGCCAGCAGCACCAATCTCCTGGGTACGCAGTATTTT.

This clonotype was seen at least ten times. The CDR3 nucleotides read TGTGCCAGCAGCGTAGGGGCCGACGAGCAGTACTTC. Translating it yields CASSVGADEQYF. The chain links TRBV3-1 to TRBJ2-7; D may be TRBD1 (5 bases). The germline V gene encodes CDR1 LGHDT and CDR2 YNNKEL (reference sequence). V gave up 5 bases and J gave up 5 bases, with 10 bases separating them. The CDR3 extends over 12 amino acids.

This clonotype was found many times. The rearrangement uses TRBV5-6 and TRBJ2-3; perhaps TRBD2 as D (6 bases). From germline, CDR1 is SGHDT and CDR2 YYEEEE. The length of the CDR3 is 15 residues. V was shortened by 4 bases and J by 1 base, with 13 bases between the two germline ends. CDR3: CASSNSGAGTDTQYF. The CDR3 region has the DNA TGTGCCAGCAGCAACTCGGGAGCGGGCACAGATACGCAGTATTTT.

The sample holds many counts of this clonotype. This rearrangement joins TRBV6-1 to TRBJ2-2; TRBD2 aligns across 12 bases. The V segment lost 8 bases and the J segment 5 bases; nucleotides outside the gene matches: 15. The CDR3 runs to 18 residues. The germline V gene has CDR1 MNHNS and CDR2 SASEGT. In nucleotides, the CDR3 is TGTGCCAGCGCCCATTCCTCCGGACTAGCGGGAAGAACCGGGGAGCTGTTTTTT. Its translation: CASAHSSGLAGRTGELFF.

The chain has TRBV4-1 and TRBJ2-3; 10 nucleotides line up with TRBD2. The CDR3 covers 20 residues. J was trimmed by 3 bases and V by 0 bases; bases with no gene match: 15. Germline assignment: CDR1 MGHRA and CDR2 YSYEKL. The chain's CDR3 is CASSQDLSASGRSLTDTQYF. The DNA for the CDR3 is TGCGCCAGCAGCCAAGATTTGTCGGCTAGCGGGAGATCTTTGACAGATACGCAGTATTTT.

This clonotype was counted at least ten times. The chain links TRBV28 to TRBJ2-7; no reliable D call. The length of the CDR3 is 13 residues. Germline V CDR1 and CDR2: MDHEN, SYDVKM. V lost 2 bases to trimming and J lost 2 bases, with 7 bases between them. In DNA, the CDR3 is TGTGCCAGCAGTTTACGCGGAGCCTACGAGCAGTACTTC. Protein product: CASSLRGAYEQYF.